This T cell receptor beta chain came from a study of a mutant IDH1 vaccine in newly diagnosed glioma. General study results and limits: Among top peripheral T cell clonotypes, changes seemed unrelated to pseudoprogression.

Germline trimming cut 2 bases from V and 3 bases from J; bases unmatched to any gene: 8. From germline, CDR1 is SGHNT and CDR2 YYREEE (reference sequence). The CDR3 sequence is 15 residues long. Only in-frame clones appear in the TCRdb table, and some are missing; sequencing was by immunoSEQ multiplex PCR. The repertoire holds fewer than 45,000 clones, with more than 80% as singletons. Note on this clone: The antigen remains unidentified.

Time point meaning: week 35, safety follow-up. Topical imiquimod was applied with each vaccine dose, which held 300 ug of mutant IDH1 20-mer peptide. New WHO grade 3 or 4 astrocytomas that were IDH1-mutant and ATRX-lost occurred in the donors. Sequences were derived from PBMCs, sampled from a glioma patient whose treatment included an IDH1 peptide vaccine. The TCR sequence derives from a man between 35 and 55 years old with glioma. The chain combines TRBV5-4 with TRBJ2-7; 7 positions match TRBD1. For the CDR3, the DNA is TGTGCCAGCAGCTTCCAGGGACAGAGGGGCTACGAGCAGTACGTC. Its translation is CASSFQGQRGYEQYV.